This T cell receptor (beta chain) was observed in a study of shared clonotypes between healthy human individuals. Looking at the study overall: Researchers assigned three CD4 naive, three CD4 memory, two CD8 naive and one CD8 memory plate to each donor. The study's findings and limits: The small donor group covered limited genetic and exposure diversity. Sequencing depth was predicted to influence how clonotypes are shared among donors.

Each sorted subset replicate got 200 ng genomic DNA, roughly 30,000 genomes. Measured with immunoSEQ multiplex PCR; TCRdb has only the in-frame clones, and not every one. The repertoire includes roughly 2.5 million clones, around nine tenths of them detected once, and over 0.12% sits in the top ten. About this clone itself: Its antigen is not identified.

Germline V lookup: CDR1 SGDLS, CDR2 YYNGEE. This CDR3 region has 15 residues. Deletions cut 4 bases from V and 2 bases from J, with 15 bases between. The origin of this receptor is a man aged 18 to 29 in good health. Material for sequencing was naive CD4+ T cells sorted from blood. Stated subset: CD45RA+ positively selected. This chain uses TRBV9 with TRBJ2-5, with a tentative D call TRBD1 (5 bases). CDR3 sequence reads: CASSPYPREQETQYF. The CDR3 coding sequence is TGTGCCAGCAGCCCCTACCCCAGGGAACAAGAGACCCAGTACTTC.